The 12 T cell receptor beta chains presented below share a single source sample, sequenced in a study of blood T cells in healthy people across ages. A J-beta primer mix and a sample-barcoded 5' primer were used in a second PCR of roughly 7 to 12 cycles. Via MiXCR, TCRdb re-called the 5' RACE reads, giving one row per CDR3 protein. This table holds 700,000 or so distinct CDR3 sequences, 22% found once. Sequenced material: blood. The receptor source for this set is a man aged 65 to 79 in good health.

This clonotype has more than one count but fewer than ten. This sequence joins TRBV29-1 and TRBJ1-1; D is ambiguous. V lost 3 bases, J lost 1 base, and 6 bases lay in between. CDR3 length: 12 amino acids. From germline, CDR1 is SQVTM and CDR2 ANQGSEA. The CDR3 nucleotides read TGCAGCGTTGACAATCAGAACACTGAAGCTTTCTTT. It yields the protein CSVDNQNTEAFF. Full variable domain (rest looked up from reference TRBV29-1 and TRBJ1-1): SAVISQKPSRDICQRGTSLTIQCQVDSQVTMMFWYRQQPGQSLTLIATANQGSEATYESGFVIDKFPISRPNLTFSTLTVSNMSPEDSSIYLCSVDNQNTEAFFGQGTRLTVV.

This clonotype was seen only a few times. The chain recombines TRBV4-1 with TRBJ1-1; weak D call: TRBD1 (5 bases). Germline loops: CDR1 MGHRA, CDR2 YSYEKL. The CDR3 extends over 11 amino acids. V was cut by 8 bases and J by 7 bases, with 11 bases left in between. This chain's CDR3 is CASGVGDEAFF. The CDR3 coding sequence is TGCGCCAGCGGAGTAGGGGATGAAGCTTTCTTT.

The V call is TRBV19, the J call TRBJ2-7, with 10 bases lining up with TRBD1. This CDR3 comprises 15 residues. Germline V gene data show CDR1 as LNHDA and CDR2 as SQIVND (reference sequence). Unmatched junction bases numbered 5, after V lost 3 bases and J lost 3 bases. Written as DNA, the CDR3 is TGTGCCAGTAGTATCCGGACAGGGGGGGGCTACGAGCAGTACTTC. Its protein product is CASSIRTGGGYEQYF.

The chain couples TRBV7-9 to TRBJ1-1; TRBD1 matches 12 bases. The trim removed 4 bases at V and 2 bases at J, leaving 17 bases unmatched. Per the germline V gene, CDR1 is SEHNR and CDR2 is FQNEAQ (reference sequence). CDR3 size: 20 residues. The CDR3 DNA sequence: TGTGCCAGCAGCTCAACCGGGACAGGGGGCCTGAGGAGTATCAACACTGAAGCTTTCTTT. It codes for CASSSTGTGGLRSINTEAFF.

The sample holds a few counts of this clonotype. The chain combines TRBV20-1 with TRBJ1-4, with a possible D match to TRBD1 (6 bases). The CDR3 has 14 residues. Trimming cost V 3 bases and J 8 bases, with 16 bases left between them. CDR1 is DFQATT and CDR2 is SNEGSKA in the germline V gene (reference sequence). This chain's CDR3 is CSASVWAGEEKLFF. The CDR3 bases are TGCAGTGCTAGTGTTTGGGCAGGGGAGGAAAAACTGTTTTTT.

CDR3 sequence reads: CASSERSGPYEQYV. The CDR3 DNA reads TGTGCCAGCAGTGAACGTAGCGGCCCCTACGAGCAGTACGTC. This chain joins TRBV2 and TRBJ2-7, with D tentatively TRBD2 (6 bases). Trimming shortened V by 2 bases and J by 2 bases, and 10 bases separated the two germline ends. The CDR3 is 14 residues long. The germline CDR1 and CDR2 sequences are SNHLY and FYNNEI.

This clonotype was recorded at least ten times. V is TRBV5-1 and J is TRBJ2-5; D is ambiguous. V was trimmed by 4 bases and J by 3 bases, leaving 10 bases between them. The CDR3 spans 13 residues. The V gene's germline CDR1 is SGHRS and CDR2 YFSETQ. The CDR3 loop is CASSPSPEETQYF. CDR3 in DNA: TGCGCCAGCAGCCCCTCGCCAGAAGAGACCCAGTACTTC.

This rearrangement joins TRBV7-9 to TRBJ2-1; 8 bases agree with TRBD2. The V gene's germline CDR1 is SEHNR and CDR2 FQNEAQ (reference sequence). Losses at the gene ends were 5 bases for V and 5 bases for J; bases not matched to a gene: 11. The CDR3 contains 16 residues. The CDR3 reads CASSQRAGEMDNEQFF. The CDR3, as DNA: TGTGCCAGCAGCCAGAGAGCGGGAGAAATGGACAATGAGCAGTTCTTC.

In this sample, this clonotype turned up a few times. DNA of the CDR3: TGTGCCAGCCAGACAGGGGTGGGTGAAGCTTTCTTT. Amino acids: CASQTGVGEAFF. The chain uses TRBV28 and TRBJ1-1; 8 bases line up with TRBD1. Trimming cost V 8 bases and J 7 bases; bases outside gene matches: 6. The CDR3 loop spans 12 amino acids. Germline assignment: CDR1 MDHEN and CDR2 SYDVKM.

The chain links TRBV12-3 or TRBV12-4 to TRBJ2-7, with D hard to call. Trimming removed 3 bases at V and 3 bases at J, with 9 bases between. The CDR3 consists of 13 residues. CDR3: CASSFRRGYEQYF. CDR3 in DNA: TGTGCCAGCAGTTTTCGTCGAGGCTACGAGCAGTACTTC.

This rearrangement joins TRBV6-6 to TRBJ2-5; perhaps TRBD2 as D (5 bases). This CDR3 contains 15 residues. Per germline, CDR1 MNHNY and CDR2 SVGAGI (reference sequence). V lost 2 bases and J lost 4, with 14 bases in between. The CDR3 DNA is TGTGCCAGCAGTTACCTCCGGGGTGAGGGAGAGACCCAGTACTTC. Translation gives CASSYLRGEGETQYF.

This clonotype was seen ten or more times. The chain combines TRBV4-1 with TRBJ1-1, with 9 positions matching TRBD1. Germline loops: CDR1 MGHRA, CDR2 YSYEKL. V gave up 3 bases and J gave up 5 bases; unmatched junction bases: 7. This CDR3 spans 15 amino acids. CDR3 protein: CASSHPGQGETEAFF. Written as DNA, the CDR3 is TGCGCCAGCAGCCACCCGGGACAGGGTGAAACTGAAGCTTTCTTT.